This T cell receptor (beta chain) emerged from a study of T cell repertoires in cytomegalovirus infection. From germline, CDR1 is SGHVS and CDR2 FNYEAQ. The CDR3 length is 15 residues. The ends were cut back, 0 bases at V and 6 bases at J, with 12 bases in the middle. TCRdb re-analysed the reads in MiXCR, keeping a single row per CDR3 protein. Found here are hundreds of thousands of distinct CDR3 sequences, approximately 31% of them singletons; the top ten hold about an eighth. Turning to this clonotype: The target antigen is unknown. One base away lies a much larger clone, so this may be a sequencing read error.

The receptor comes from a human donor in good health (CMV status not recorded). Some clones in this sample may be carry-over from other donors' samples. The chain is built from TRBV7-6 and TRBJ2-1; D uncertain. This sample comprised cultured CD8+ T cells from PBMCs, obtained from culture after CMV antigen stimulation. The CDR3 coding sequence is TGTGCCAGCAGCTTAGCGCAGGCTTCGGGCAATGAGCAGTTCTTC. Protein sequence: CASSLAQASGNEQFF.